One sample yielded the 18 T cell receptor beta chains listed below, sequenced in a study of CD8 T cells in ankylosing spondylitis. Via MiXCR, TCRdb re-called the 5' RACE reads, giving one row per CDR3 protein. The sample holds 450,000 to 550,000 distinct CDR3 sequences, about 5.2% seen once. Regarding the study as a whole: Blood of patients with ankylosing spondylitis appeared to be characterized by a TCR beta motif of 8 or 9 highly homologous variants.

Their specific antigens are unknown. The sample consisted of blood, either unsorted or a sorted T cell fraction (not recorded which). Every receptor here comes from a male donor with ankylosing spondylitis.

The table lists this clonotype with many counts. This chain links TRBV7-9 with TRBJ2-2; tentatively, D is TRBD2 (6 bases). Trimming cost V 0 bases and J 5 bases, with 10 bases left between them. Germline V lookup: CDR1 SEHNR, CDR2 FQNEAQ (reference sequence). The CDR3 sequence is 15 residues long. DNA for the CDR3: TGTGCCAGCAGCTTAGCTGAAGGGAGGACCGGGGAGCTGTTTTTT. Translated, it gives CASSLAEGRTGELFF.

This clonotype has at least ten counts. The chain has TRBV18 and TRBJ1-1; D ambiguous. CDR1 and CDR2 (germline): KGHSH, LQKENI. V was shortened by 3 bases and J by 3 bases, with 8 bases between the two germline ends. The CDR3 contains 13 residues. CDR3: CASSPEEDTEAFF. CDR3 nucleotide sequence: TGTGCCAGCTCACCGGAAGAGGACACTGAAGCTTTCTTT.

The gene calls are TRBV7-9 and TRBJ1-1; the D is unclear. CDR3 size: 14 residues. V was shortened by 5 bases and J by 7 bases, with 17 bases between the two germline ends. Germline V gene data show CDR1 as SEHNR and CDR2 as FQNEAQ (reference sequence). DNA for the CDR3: TGTGCCAGCAGCAGACCCCTTAAACGGTTTGAAGCTTTCTTT. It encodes CASSRPLKRFEAFF.

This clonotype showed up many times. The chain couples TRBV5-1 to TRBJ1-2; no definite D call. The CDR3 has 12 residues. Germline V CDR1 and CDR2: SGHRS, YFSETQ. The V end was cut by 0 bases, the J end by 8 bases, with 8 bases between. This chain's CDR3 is CASSLDASGYTF. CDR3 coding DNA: TGCGCCAGCAGCTTGGATGCCTCGGGCTACACCTTC.

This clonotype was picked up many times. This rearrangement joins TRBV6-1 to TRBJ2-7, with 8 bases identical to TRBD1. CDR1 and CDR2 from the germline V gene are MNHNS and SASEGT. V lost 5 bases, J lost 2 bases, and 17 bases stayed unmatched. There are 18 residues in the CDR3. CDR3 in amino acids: CASSPTTPGQVHTYEQYF. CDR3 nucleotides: TGTGCCAGCAGTCCCACCACGCCGGGACAGGTCCATACCTACGAGCAGTACTTC.

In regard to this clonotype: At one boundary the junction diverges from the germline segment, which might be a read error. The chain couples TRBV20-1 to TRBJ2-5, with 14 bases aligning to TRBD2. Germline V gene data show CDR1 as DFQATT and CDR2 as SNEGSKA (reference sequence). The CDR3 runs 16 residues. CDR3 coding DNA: TGCTGTGCTATGAGACTAGCGGGGGGGCCGAAAGAGACCCAGTACTTC. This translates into CCAMRLAGGPKETQYF.

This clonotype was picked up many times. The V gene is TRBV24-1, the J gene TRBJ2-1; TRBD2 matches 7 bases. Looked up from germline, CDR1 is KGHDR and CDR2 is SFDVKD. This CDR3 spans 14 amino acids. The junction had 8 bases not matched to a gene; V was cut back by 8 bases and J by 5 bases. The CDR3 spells CATNSGGGDNEQFF. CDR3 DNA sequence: TGTGCCACCAATAGTGGGGGGGGGGACAATGAGCAGTTCTTC.

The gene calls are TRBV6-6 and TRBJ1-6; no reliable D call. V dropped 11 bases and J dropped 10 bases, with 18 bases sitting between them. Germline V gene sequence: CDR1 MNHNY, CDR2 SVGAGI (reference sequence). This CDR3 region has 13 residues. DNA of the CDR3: TGTGCCTTCAAAGGACCCGGGGTGTCACCCCTCCACTTT. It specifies CAFKGPGVSPLHF.

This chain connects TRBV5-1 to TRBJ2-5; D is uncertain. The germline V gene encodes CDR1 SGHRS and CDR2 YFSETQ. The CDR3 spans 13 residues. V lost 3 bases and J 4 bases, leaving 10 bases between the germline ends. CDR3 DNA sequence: TGCGCCAGCAGCTCGAACATGCGAGAGACCCAGTACTTC. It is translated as CASSSNMRETQYF. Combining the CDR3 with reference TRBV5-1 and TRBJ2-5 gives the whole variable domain KAGVTQTPRYLIKTRGQQVTLSCSPISGHRSVSWYQQTPGQGLQFLFEYFSETQRNKGNFPGRFSGRQFSNSRSEMNVSTLELGDSALYLCASSSNMRETQYFGPGTRLLVL.

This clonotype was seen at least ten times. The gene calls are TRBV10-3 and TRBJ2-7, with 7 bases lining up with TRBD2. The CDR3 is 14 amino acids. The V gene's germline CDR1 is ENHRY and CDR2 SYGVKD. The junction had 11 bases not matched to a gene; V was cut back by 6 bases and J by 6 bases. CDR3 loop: CAISQQQRGREQYF. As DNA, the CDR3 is TGTGCCATCAGCCAACAACAGCGGGGCCGCGAGCAGTACTTC.

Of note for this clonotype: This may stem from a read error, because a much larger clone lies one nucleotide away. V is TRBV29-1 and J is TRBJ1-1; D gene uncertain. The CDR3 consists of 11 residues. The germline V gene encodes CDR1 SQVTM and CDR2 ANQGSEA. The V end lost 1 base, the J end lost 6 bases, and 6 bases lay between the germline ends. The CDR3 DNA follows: TGCAGCGTTGAAGGAGAGGCTGAAGCTTTCTTT. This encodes CSVEGEAEAFF.

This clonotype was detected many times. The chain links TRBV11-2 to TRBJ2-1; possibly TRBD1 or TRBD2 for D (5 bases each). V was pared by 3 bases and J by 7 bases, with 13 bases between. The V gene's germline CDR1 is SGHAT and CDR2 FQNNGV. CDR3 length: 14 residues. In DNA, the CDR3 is TGTGCCAGCAGCTTCCGGGGCCCCCTGAATGAGCAGTTCTTC. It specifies CASSFRGPLNEQFF.

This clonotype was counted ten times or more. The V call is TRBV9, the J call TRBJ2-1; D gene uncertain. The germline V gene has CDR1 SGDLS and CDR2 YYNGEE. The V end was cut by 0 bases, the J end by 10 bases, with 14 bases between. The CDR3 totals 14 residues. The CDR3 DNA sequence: TGTGCCAGCAGCGTAGACCCTCGGTCCGCCGAGCAGTTCTTC. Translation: CASSVDPRSAEQFF.

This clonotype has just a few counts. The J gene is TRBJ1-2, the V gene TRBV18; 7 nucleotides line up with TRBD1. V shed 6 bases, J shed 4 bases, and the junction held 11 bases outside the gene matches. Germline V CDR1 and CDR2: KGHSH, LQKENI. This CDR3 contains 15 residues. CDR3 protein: CASSLSEGASYGYTF. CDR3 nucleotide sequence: TGTGCCAGCTCTCTTTCGGAGGGGGCTTCCTATGGCTACACCTTC.

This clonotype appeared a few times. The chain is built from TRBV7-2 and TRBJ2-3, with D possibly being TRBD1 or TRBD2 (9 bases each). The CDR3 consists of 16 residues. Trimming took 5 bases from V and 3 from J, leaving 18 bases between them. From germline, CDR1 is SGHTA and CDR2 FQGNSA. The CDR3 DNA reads TGTGCCAGCAGCCCAGCGGGGGGACAGGGAACAGATACGCAGTATTTT. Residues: CASSPAGGQGTDTQYF.

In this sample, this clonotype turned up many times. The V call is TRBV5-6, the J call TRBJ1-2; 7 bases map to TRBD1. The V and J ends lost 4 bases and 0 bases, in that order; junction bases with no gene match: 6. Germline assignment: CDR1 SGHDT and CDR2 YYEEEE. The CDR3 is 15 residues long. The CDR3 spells CASSRWDSANYGYTF. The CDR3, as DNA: TGTGCCAGCAGCCGATGGGACAGTGCTAACTATGGCTACACCTTC.

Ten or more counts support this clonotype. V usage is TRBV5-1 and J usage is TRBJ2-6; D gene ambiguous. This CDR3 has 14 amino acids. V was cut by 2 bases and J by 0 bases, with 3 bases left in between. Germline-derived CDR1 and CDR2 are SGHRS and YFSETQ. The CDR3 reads CASSFDSGANVLTF. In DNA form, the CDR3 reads TGCGCCAGCAGCTTTGACTCTGGGGCCAACGTCCTGACTTTC.

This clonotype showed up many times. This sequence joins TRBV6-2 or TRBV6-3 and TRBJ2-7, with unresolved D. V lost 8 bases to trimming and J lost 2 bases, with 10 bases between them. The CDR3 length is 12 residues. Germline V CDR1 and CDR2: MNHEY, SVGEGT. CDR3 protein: CASFNTPYEQYF. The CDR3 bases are TGTGCCAGCTTCAACACGCCCTACGAGCAGTACTTC.